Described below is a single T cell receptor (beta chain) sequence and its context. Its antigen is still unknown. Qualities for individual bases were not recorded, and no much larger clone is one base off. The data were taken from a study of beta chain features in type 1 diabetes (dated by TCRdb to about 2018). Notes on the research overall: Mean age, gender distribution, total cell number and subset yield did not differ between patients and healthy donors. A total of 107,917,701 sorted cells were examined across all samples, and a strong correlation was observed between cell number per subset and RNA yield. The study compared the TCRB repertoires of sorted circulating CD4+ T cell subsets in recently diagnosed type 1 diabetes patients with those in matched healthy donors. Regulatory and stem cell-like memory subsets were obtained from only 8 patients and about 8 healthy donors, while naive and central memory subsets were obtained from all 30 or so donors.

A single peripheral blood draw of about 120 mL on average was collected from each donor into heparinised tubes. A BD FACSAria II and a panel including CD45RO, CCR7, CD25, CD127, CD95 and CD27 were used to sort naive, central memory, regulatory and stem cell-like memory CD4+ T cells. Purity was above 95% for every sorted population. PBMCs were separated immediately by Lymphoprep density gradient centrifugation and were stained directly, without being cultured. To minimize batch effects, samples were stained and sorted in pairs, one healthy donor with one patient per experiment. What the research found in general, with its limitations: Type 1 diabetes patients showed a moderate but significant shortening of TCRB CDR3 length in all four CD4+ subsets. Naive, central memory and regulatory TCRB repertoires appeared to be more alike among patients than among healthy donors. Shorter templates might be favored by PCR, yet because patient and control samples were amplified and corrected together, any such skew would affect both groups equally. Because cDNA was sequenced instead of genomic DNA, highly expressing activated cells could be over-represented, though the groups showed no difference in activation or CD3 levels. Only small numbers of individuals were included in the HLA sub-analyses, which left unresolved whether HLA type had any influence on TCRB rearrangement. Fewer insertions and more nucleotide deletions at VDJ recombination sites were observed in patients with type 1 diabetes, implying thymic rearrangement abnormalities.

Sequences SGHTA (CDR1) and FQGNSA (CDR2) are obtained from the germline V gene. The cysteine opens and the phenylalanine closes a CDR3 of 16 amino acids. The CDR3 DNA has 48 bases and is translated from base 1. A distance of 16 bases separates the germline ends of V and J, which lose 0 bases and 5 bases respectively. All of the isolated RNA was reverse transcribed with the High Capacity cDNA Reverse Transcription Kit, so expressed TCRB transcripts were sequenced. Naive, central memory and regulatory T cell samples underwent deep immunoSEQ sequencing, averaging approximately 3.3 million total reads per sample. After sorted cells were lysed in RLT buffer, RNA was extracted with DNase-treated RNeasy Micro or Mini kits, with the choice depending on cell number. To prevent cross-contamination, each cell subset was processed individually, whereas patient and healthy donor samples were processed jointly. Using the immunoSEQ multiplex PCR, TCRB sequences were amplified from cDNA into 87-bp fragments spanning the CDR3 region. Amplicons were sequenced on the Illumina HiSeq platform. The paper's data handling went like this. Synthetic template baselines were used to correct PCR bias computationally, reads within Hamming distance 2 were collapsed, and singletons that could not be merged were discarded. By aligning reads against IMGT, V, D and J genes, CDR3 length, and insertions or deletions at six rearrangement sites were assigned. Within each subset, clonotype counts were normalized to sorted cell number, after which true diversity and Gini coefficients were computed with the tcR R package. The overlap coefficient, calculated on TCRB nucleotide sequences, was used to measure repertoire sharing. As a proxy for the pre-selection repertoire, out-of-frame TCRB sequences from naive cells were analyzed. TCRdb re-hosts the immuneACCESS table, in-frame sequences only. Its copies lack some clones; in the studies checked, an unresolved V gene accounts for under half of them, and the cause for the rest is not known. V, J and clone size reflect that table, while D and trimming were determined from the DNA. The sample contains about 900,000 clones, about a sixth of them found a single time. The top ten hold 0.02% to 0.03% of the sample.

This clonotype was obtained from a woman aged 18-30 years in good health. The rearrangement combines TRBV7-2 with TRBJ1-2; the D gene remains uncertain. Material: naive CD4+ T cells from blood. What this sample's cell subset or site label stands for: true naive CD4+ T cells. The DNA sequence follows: TGTGCCAGCAGCTTAGCGTTGGAGGGCGGCATGTATGGCTACACCTTC. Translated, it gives CASSLALEGGMYGYTF.